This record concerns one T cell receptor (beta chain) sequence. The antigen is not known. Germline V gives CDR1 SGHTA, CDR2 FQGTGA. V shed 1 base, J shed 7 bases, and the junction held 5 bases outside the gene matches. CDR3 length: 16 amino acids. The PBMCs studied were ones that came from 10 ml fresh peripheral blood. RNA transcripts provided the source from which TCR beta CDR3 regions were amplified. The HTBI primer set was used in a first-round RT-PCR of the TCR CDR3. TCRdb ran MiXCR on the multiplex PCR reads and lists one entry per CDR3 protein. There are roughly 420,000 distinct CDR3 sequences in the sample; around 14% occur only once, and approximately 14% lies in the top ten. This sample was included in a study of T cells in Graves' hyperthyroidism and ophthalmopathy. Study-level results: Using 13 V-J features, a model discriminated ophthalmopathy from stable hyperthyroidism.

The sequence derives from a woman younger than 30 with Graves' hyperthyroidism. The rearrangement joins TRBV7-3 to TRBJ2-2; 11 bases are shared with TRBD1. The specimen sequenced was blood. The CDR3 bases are TGTGCCAGCAGCTTAAGGACAGGGGGCTTTGACGGGGAGCTGTTTTTT. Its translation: CASSLRTGGFDGELFF.